Described below is a single TCR beta chain sequence and its context. These data are taken from a study of shared clonotypes between healthy human individuals. V lost 6 bases to trimming and J lost 6 bases, with 8 bases between them. The CDR3 has 12 residues. Per the germline V gene, CDR1 is MDHEN and CDR2 is SYDVKM. Assay used: immunoSEQ multiplex PCR; TCRdb lists only in-frame clones, some missing. This sample has 2 million to 3 million clones, with approximately 93% found just once. The chain employs TRBV28 and TRBJ1-4, with D possibly matching TRBD1 (6 bases). The receptor's source is a man younger than 30 in good health. Some clones in this sample may be carry-over from other donors' samples. Sequencing was carried out using naive CD4+ T cells from PBMCs. Subset reported: CD45RA+ positively selected. CDR3 in amino acids: CASRYRDEKLFF. The CDR3 nucleotides are TGTGCCAGCAGATACAGGGATGAAAAACTGTTTTTT.